The sequence of this T cell receptor (beta chain) was determined in a study of cytomegalovirus exposure and HLA in healthy donors. General study findings and limits: Among TCR beta chains, those listed as cytomegalovirus-associated numbered 164. In a later analysis, common viral pathogens appeared linked to several of the most significant clusters.

This clone has just a few counts. Its antigen is as yet unknown. The donors, nominally healthy at sampling, likely had unrecorded immune exposures. Primers included in the PCR were 60 Vbeta and 13 Jbeta primers. Repertoires were generated with immunoSEQ multiplex PCR, while TCRdb's copy carries only in-frame clones and drops some. The top ten hold over 1% of the sample, which has over 110,000 clones, 73% seen once. Sequencing was performed on PBMCs. This receptor was obtained from a middle-aged woman in good health and CMV-seronegative.

CDR3 DNA: TGTGCCAGCAGTGTCTGGGCCGGCCACGAGCAGTACGTC. Translation: CASSVWAGHEQYV. The chain couples TRBV2 to TRBJ2-7, with D hard to call. Germline assignment: CDR1 SNHLY and CDR2 FYNNEI. The V gene lost 4 bases and the J gene lost 5 bases, with 12 bases spanning the gap. This CDR3 spans 13 amino acids.